This T cell receptor beta chain was captured by sequencing in a study of T cell changes during pregnancy in multiple sclerosis. Profiled with immunoSEQ multiplex PCR; TCRdb holds only in-frame clones, not every one. The sample has approximately 37,000 clones; about 90% are singletons. V was pared by 2 bases and J by 2 bases, with 16 bases of the junction left unmatched. Germline assignment: CDR1 SGHDT and CDR2 YYEEEE. The CDR3 spans 19 residues. The chain uses TRBV5-6 and TRBJ2-1; 7 bases fit TRBD2. The sequence derives from a female donor with multiple sclerosis, enrolled in a pregnancy study. This sample comprised CD4+ T cells from peripheral blood mononuclear cells, obtained before pregnancy. CDR3 sequence reads: CASSFVRRKRDMTYNEQFF. The CDR3, as DNA: TGTGCCAGCAGCTTCGTTCGTCGAAAGCGGGATATGACCTACAATGAGCAGTTCTTC.